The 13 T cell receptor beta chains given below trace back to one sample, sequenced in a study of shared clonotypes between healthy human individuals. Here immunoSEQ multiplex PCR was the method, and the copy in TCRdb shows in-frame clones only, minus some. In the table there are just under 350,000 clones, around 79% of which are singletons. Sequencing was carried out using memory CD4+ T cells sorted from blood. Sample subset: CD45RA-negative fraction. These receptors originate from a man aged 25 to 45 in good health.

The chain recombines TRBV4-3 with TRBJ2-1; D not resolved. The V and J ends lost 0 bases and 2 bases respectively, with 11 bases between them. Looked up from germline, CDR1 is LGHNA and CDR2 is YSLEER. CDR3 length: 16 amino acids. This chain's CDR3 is CASSQDFAAPYNEQFF. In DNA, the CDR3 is TGCGCCAGCAGCCAAGACTTCGCGGCGCCCTACAATGAGCAGTTCTTC.

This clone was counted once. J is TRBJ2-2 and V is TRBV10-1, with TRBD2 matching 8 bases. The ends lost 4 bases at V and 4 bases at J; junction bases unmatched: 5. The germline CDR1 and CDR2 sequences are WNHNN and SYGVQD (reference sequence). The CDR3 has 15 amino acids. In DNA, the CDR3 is TGCGCCAGCAGTGGGTCGAGCGGGGGCACCGGGGAGCTGTTTTTT. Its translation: CASSGSSGGTGELFF.

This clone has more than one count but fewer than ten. CDR3 protein: CASSLNPGQGPYEQYF. In DNA form, the CDR3 reads TGTGCCAGCAGCTTGAACCCGGGACAGGGACCCTACGAGCAGTACTTC. The chain combines TRBV7-9 with TRBJ2-7, with TRBD1 matching over 9 bases. The junction had 8 bases not matched to a gene; V was cut back by 3 bases and J by 2 bases. CDR3 length equals 16 residues. Germline values: CDR1 SEHNR, CDR2 FQNEAQ (reference sequence).

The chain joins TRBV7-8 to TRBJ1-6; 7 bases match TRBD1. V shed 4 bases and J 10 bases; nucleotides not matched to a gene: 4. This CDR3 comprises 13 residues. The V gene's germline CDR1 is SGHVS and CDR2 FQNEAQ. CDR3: CASSYDRESPLHF. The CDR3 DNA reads TGTGCCAGCAGCTACGACAGGGAATCACCCCTCCACTTT.

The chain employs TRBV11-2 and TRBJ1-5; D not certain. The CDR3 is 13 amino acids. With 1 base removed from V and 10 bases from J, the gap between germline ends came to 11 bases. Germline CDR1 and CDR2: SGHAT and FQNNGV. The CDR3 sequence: CASSLGRQRPQHF. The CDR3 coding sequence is TGTGCCAGCAGCTTAGGACGTCAGCGCCCCCAGCATTTT.

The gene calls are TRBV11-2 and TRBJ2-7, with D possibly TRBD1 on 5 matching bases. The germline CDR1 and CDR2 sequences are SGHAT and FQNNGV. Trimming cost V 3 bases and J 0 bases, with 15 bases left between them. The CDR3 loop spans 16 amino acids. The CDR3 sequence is CASSFRRQSDSYEQYF. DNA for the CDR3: TGTGCCAGCAGCTTTAGAAGACAGAGCGACTCCTACGAGCAGTACTTC. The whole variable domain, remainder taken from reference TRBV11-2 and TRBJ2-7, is EAGVAQSPRYKIIEKRQSVAFWCNPISGHATLYWYQQILGQGPKLLIQFQNNGVVDDSQLPKDRFSAERLKGVDSTLKIQPAKLEDSAVYLCASSFRRQSDSYEQYFGPGTRLTVT.

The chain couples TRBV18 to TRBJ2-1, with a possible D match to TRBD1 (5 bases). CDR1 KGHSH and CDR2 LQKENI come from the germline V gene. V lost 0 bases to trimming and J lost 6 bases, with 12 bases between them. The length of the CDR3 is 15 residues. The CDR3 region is CASSPPRGRANEQFF. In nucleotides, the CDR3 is TGTGCCAGCTCACCACCCAGAGGCAGGGCCAATGAGCAGTTCTTC. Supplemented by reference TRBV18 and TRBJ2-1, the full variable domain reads NAGVMQNPRHLVRRRGQEARLRCSPMKGHSHVYWYRQLPEEGLKFMVYLQKENIIDESGMPKERFSAEFPKEGPSILRIQQVVRGDSAAYFCASSPPRGRANEQFFGPGTRLTVL.

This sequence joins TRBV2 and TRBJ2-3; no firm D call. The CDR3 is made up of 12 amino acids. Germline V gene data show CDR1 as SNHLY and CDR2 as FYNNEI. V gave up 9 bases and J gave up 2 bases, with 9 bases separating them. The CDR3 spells CASREFTDTQYF. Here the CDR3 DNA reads TGTGCCAGTAGAGAATTCACAGATACGCAGTATTTT.

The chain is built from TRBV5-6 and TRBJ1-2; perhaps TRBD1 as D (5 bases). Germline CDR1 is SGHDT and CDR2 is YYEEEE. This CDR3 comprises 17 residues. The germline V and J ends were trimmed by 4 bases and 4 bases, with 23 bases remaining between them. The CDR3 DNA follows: TGTGCCAGCAGCCACGGGTCAGGTCATAGGAGGGGCTATGGCTACACCTTC. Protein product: CASSHGSGHRRGYGYTF.

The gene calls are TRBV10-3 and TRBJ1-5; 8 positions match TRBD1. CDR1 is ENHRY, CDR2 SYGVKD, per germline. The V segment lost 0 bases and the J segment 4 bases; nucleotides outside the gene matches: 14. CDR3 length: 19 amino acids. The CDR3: CAISESDRADYIGNQPQHF. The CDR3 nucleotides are TGTGCCATCAGTGAGTCGGACAGGGCGGATTATATAGGGAATCAGCCCCAGCATTTT.

CDR3 residues: CASSRSDRMNTEAFF. The CDR3 DNA reads as TGCGCCAGCAGCCGCTCCGACAGGATGAACACTGAAGCTTTCTTT. The chain links TRBV4-3 to TRBJ1-1, with TRBD1 as a possible D gene (6 bases). The CDR3 has 15 amino acids. Per germline, CDR1 LGHNA and CDR2 YSLEER. Trimming removed 4 bases at V and 0 bases at J, with 12 bases between.

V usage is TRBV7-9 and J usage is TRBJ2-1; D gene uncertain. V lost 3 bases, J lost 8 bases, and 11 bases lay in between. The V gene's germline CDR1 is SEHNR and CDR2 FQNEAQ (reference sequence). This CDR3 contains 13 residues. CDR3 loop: CASSFTEVDEQFF. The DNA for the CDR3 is TGTGCCAGCAGCTTTACTGAGGTTGATGAGCAGTTCTTC.

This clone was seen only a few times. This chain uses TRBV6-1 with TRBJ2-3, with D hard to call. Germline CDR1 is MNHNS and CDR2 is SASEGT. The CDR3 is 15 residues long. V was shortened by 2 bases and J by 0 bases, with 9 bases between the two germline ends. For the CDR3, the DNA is TGTGCCAGCAGTGAATACGGAATAAGCACAGATACGCAGTATTTT. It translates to CASSEYGISTDTQYF.